The clone carrying this T cell receptor beta chain was counted once. The sample is drawn from a study of blood T cell repertoires in COVID-19. Germline assignment: CDR1 LNHNV and CDR2 YYDKDF (reference sequence). CDR3 length: 14 amino acids. Trimming took 7 bases from V and 4 from J; bases not matched to a gene: 8. Assay used: immunoSEQ multiplex PCR; TCRdb lists only in-frame clones, some missing. The sample includes 98,000 or so clones, less than 75% of them seen just once. The TCR comes from a woman aged 40 to 49 with acute or convalescent COVID-19. Sequenced material: peripheral blood. The chain couples TRBV15 to TRBJ2-3; 7 bases agree with TRBD2. The CDR3 nucleotides are TGTGCCACCACCCCGGGGGGTCGATCAGATACGCAGTATTTT. This translates into CATTPGGRSDTQYF.